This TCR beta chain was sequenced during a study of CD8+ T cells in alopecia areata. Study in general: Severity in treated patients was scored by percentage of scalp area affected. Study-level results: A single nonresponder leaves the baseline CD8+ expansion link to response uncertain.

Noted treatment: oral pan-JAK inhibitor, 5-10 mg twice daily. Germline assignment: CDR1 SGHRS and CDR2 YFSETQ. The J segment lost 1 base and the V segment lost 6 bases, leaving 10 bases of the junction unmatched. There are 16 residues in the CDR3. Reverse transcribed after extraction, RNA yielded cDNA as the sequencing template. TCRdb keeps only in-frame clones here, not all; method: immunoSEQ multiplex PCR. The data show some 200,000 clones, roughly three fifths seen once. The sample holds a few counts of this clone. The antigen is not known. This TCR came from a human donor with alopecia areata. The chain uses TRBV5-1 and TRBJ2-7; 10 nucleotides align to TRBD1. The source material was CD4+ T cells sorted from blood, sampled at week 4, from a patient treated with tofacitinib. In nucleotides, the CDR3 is TGCGCCAGCACTTTTGAATTGGACAGGGGGTCCTACGAGCAGTACTTC. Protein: CASTFELDRGSYEQYF.